These 11 T cell receptor beta chains were all obtained from the same sample, sequenced in a study of blood T cell repertoires in COVID-19 (dated by TCRdb to the early 2020s). The method behind the library was the immunoSEQ multiplex PCR assay. In its TCRdb copy, this immuneACCESS table keeps in-frame sequences only and misses some clones. Where compared with another copy, unresolved V genes explain less than half of these, and the others have no known cause. The sample records over 200,000 clones, 86% of which are singletons. The top ten clones comprise approximately 9.8% of the sample. Sequenced input: peripheral blood. These receptors were taken from a man aged 40-55 years who had recovered from COVID-19.

This clone was seen a handful of times. The V and J genes are TRBV9 and TRBJ2-7, with a weak D call TRBD1 (7 bases). The CDR3 contains 23 residues. Germline values: CDR1 SGDLS, CDR2 YYNGEE. The V gene lost 2 bases and the J gene lost 5 bases, with 41 bases spanning the gap. CDR3 in amino acids: CASSVTPNSFPLRGGGQGDEQYF. DNA for the CDR3: TGTGCCAGCAGCGTGACGCCGAACTCCTTTCCCCTTCGAGGAGGGGGCCAGGGAGACGAGCAGTACTTC.

This chain uses TRBV7-7 with TRBJ2-5, with 7 bases fitting TRBD2. V shed 5 bases and J 3 bases; nucleotides not matched to a gene: 3. This CDR3 contains 13 residues. CDR1 SSHAT and CDR2 FNYEAQ come from the germline V gene (reference sequence). CDR3 sequence reads: CASSRLAEETQYF. The CDR3 DNA follows: TGTGCCAGCAGCCGACTAGCCGAAGAGACCCAGTACTTC.

The chain joins TRBV29-1 to TRBJ2-2; D might be TRBD2 (5 bases). Germline V gives CDR1 SQVTM, CDR2 ANQGSEA. Trimming left V 5 bases short and J 4 bases short, with 17 bases between. The CDR3 has 15 residues. CDR3 sequence: CSVSSPAGVTGELFF. The CDR3 DNA reads as TGCAGCGTTAGTTCTCCTGCGGGCGTCACCGGGGAGCTGTTTTTT.

This clone was seen more than once but under ten times. The chain joins TRBV7-3 to TRBJ1-1; 8 positions agree with TRBD1. The CDR3 sequence is 17 residues long. CDR1 and CDR2 from the germline V gene are SGHTA and FQGTGA. V shed 2 bases, J shed 3 bases, and the junction held 11 bases outside the gene matches. CDR3: CASSLYRGRGRYTEAFF. The CDR3 coding sequence is TGTGCCAGCAGCTTATATCGGGGCAGGGGGCGGTACACTGAAGCTTTCTTT.

The chain recombines TRBV15 with TRBJ1-2; D is possibly TRBD1 (6 bases). Trimming cost V 2 bases and J 3 bases, with 10 bases left between them. The germline gives CDR1 LNHNV, CDR2 YYDKDF (reference sequence). The CDR3 spans 14 residues. CDR3 amino acids: CATSRQGKDYGYTF. For the CDR3, the DNA is TGTGCCACCAGCAGACAGGGGAAAGACTATGGCTACACCTTC.

V and J are TRBV19 and TRBJ1-5; a possible D gene is TRBD1 (6 bases). The CDR3 consists of 20 residues. CDR1 is LNHDA and CDR2 is SQIVND in the germline V gene (reference sequence). V was clipped by 0 bases and J by 3 bases, with 24 bases between them. As DNA, the CDR3 is TGTGCCAGTAGTATAGATCGGCAGGGGTCCACTCGAAAATCCAATCAGCCCCAGCATTTT. Translating gives CASSIDRQGSTRKSNQPQHF.

The chain links TRBV4-1 to TRBJ1-1; TRBD1 might be the D (6 bases). Trimming left V 6 bases short and J 7 bases short, with 18 bases between. Germline CDR1 MGHRA, CDR2 YSYEKL. The CDR3 extends over 14 amino acids. CDR3 sequence reads: CASSLRQVSGEAFF. The CDR3 DNA is TGCGCCAGCAGTCTCAGACAGGTTTCGGGTGAAGCTTTCTTT.

This chain joins TRBV2 and TRBJ2-2; the match to TRBD2 covers 9 bases. J was trimmed by 0 bases and V by 6 bases; bases with no gene match: 11. CDR3 length: 18 residues. Germline-derived CDR1 and CDR2 are SNHLY and FYNNEI. CDR3 protein: CASSPGLRLAANTGELFF. The CDR3 DNA sequence: TGTGCCAGCAGCCCCGGATTAAGACTAGCGGCGAACACCGGGGAGCTGTTTTTT.

This clone has just one count. This chain's CDR3 is CASSEIQGNYGYTF. The CDR3 region has the DNA TGTGCCAGCAGTGAAATCCAGGGGAACTATGGCTACACCTTC. The chain employs TRBV2 and TRBJ1-2; D is possibly TRBD1 (6 bases). CDR3 size: 14 residues. The V gene's germline CDR1 is SNHLY and CDR2 FYNNEI. Between the trimmed V and J ends, which lost 2 bases and 2 bases, there was a span of 9 bases.

This chain uses TRBV10-3 with TRBJ1-1; D gene ambiguous. This CDR3 is built from 13 residues. Germline loops: CDR1 ENHRY, CDR2 SYGVKD. Trimming cost V 9 bases and J 0 bases, with 11 bases left between them. CDR3 coding DNA: TGTGCCATATGGAACAGCATGAACACTGAAGCTTTCTTT. Protein: CAIWNSMNTEAFF.

The chain has TRBV15 and TRBJ2-7, with 8 bases aligning to TRBD2. The CDR3 covers 14 residues. Germline assignment: CDR1 LNHNV and CDR2 YYDKDF (reference sequence). V shed 5 bases, J shed 2 bases, and the junction held 5 bases outside the gene matches. This CDR3 reads CATSVGGEAYEQYF. The CDR3 nucleotides read TGTGCCACCAGCGTCGGGGGGGAAGCCTACGAGCAGTACTTC.